This TCR beta chain is from a study of T cell responses to AZD1222 COVID-19 vaccine. The overall study: Both about-4-week and about-12-week second-dose recipients were combined. Broader study findings: White British donors predominated, females outnumbered males, and clonal diversity was possibly underestimated.

This table comes from immunoSEQ multiplex PCR, and its TCRdb copy is limited to in-frame clones, with some not included. The profile shows more than 80,000 clones, under 95% of them singletons. Comment on this clone: The antigen is undetermined.

The germline V gene has CDR1 MNHNS and CDR2 SASEGT. V lost 0 bases and J 5 bases, leaving 7 bases between the germline ends. The CDR3 contains 13 residues. The sequences come from peripheral blood, collected on day 0 of AZD1222 vaccination. The chain combines TRBV6-1 with TRBJ1-1, with no clear D. The clonotype was recovered from an adult in good health. The CDR3 reads CASSEAPLTEAFF. In nucleotides, the CDR3 is TGTGCCAGCAGTGAAGCTCCCTTAACTGAAGCTTTCTTT.